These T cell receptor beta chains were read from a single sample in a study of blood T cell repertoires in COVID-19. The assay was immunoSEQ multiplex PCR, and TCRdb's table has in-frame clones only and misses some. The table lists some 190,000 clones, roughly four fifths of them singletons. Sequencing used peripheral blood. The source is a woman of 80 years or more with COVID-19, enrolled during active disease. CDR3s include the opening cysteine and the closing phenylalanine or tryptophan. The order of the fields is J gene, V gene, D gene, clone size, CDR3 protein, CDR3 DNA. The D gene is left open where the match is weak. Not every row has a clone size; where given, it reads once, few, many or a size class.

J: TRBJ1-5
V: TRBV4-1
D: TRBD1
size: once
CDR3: CASSHQKGTGSSNQPQHF
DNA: TGCGCCAGCAGCCATCAAAAAGGGACAGGGTCAAGCAATCAGCCCCAGCATTTT

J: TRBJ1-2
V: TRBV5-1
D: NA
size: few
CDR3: CASSLEVGGADGYTF
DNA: TGCGCCAGCAGCTTGGAGGTTGGGGGCGCAGATGGCTACACCTTC

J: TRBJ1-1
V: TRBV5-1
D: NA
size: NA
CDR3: CASRTLQGTEAFF
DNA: TGCGCCAGCAGAACCCTCCAGGGGACTGAAGCTTTCTTT

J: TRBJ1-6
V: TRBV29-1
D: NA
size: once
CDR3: CSVGGDVWSPLHF
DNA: TGCAGCGTTGGGGGGGACGTATGGTCACCCCTCCACTTT

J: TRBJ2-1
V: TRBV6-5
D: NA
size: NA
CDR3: CATGVGSYNEQFF
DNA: TGTGCCACGGGTGTGGGTTCCTACAATGAGCAGTTCTTC

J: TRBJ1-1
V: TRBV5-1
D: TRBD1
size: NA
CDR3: CASSFEGAGTEAFF
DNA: TGCGCCAGCAGCTTTGAGGGGGCGGGCACTGAAGCTTTCTTT

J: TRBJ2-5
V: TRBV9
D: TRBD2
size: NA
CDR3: CASSVAWTSAAQETQYF
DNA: TGTGCCAGCAGCGTCGCGTGGACTAGCGCCGCCCAAGAGACCCAGTACTTC

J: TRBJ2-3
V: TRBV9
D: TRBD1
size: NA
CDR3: CASSPPGQGPTDTQYF
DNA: TGTGCCAGCAGCCCTCCGGGACAGGGTCCCACAGATACGCAGTATTTT

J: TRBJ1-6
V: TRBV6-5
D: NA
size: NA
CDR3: CASSSRGVVSPLHF
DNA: TGTGCCAGCAGTTCACGCGGGGTGGTTTCACCCCTCCACTTT

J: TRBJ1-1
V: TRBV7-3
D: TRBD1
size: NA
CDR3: CASSPDRGHMGEAFF
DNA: TGTGCCAGCAGCCCGGACAGGGGGCATATGGGTGAAGCTTTCTTT

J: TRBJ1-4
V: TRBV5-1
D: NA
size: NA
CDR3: CASSLSSTNEKLFF
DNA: TGCGCCAGCAGCTTGTCTTCAACTAATGAAAAACTGTTTTTT

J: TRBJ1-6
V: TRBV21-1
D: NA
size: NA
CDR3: CASSKGGQHGSPLHF
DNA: TGTGCCAGCAGCAAAGGGGGACAGCACGGTTCACCCCTCCACTTT

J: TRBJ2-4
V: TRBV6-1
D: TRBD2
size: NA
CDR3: CASSEAGRGYRNIQYF
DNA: TGTGCCAGCAGTGAAGCCGGGCGGGGGTATAGAAACATTCAGTACTTC

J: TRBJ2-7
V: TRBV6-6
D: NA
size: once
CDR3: CASTKQGSWQYF
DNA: TGTGCCAGCACCAAACAGGGATCGTGGCAGTACTTC

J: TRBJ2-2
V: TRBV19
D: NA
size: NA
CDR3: CASSITFGGRSTGELFF
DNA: TGTGCCAGTAGTATTACTTTCGGGGGGCGCAGCACCGGGGAGCTGTTTTTT

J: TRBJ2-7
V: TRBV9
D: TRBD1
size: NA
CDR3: CASSVAGTGAYEQYF
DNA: TGTGCCAGCAGCGTAGCGGGGACAGGGGCCTACGAGCAGTACTTC

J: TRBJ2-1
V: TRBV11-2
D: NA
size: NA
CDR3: CASSLGPGLQFF
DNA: TGTGCCAGCAGCTTAGGGCCGGGACTCCAGTTCTTC

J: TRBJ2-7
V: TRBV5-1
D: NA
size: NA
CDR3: CASSWDFYEQYF
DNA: TGCGCCAGCAGTTGGGACTTCTACGAGCAGTACTTC

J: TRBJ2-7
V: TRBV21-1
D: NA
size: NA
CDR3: CASRKRDSQRSYEQYF
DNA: TGTGCCAGCAGAAAGAGGGACAGCCAGAGGTCCTACGAGCAGTACTTC

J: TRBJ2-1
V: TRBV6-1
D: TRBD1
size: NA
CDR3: CASSEVGRRTGGGEQFF
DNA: TGTGCCAGCAGTGAAGTGGGGCGTAGGACAGGGGGCGGTGAGCAGTTCTTC

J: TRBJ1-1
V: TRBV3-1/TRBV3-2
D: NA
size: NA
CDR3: CASSPGGSEAFF
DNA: TGTGCCAGCAGCCCCGGGGGGTCTGAAGCTTTCTTT

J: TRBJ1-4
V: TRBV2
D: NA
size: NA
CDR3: CASSLSASLGQELFF
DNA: TGTGCCAGCAGTCTCTCTGCCAGCCTCGGCCAGGAACTGTTTTTT

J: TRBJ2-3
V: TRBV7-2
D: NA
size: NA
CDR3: CASSSALTQYF
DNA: TGTGCCAGCAGCTCAGCTCTTACGCAGTATTTT

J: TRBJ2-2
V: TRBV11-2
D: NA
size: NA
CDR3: CASRPPSFSGAGELFF
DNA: TGTGCCAGCAGGCCGCCTTCGTTCTCAGGGGCCGGGGAGCTGTTTTTT

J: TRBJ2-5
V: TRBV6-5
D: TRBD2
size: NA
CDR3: CASMSGRETQYF
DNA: TGTGCCAGCATGAGCGGGAGGGAGACCCAGTACTTC

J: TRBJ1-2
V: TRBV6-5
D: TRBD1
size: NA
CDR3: CASSYLTGGLFGYTF
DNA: TGTGCCAGCAGTTACTTAACAGGGGGCTTGTTTGGCTACACCTTC

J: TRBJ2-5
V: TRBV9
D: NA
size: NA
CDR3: CASSVRRNGGETQYF
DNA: TGTGCCAGCAGCGTTCGGAGAAATGGAGGAGAGACCCAGTACTTC

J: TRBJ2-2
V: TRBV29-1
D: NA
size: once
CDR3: CSPLGVLGGELFF
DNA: TGCAGCCCCTTAGGGGTATTAGGGGGGGAGCTGTTTTTT

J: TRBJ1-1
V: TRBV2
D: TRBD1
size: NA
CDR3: CATMGGQGFMNTEAFF
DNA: TGTGCCACAATGGGGGGACAGGGGTTCATGAACACTGAAGCTTTCTTT

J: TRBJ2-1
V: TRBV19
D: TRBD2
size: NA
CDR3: CASTVRSGGYNEQFF
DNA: TGTGCCAGTACCGTCCGGAGCGGGGGATACAATGAGCAGTTCTTC

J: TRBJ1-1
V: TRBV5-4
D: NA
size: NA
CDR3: CASRGGRVNTEAFF
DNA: TGTGCCAGCAGGGGAGGACGGGTGAACACTGAAGCTTTCTTT

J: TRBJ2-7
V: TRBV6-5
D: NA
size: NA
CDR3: CASSFGSAGQVYEQYF
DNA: TGTGCCAGCAGTTTTGGTTCAGCGGGACAGGTCTACGAGCAGTACTTC

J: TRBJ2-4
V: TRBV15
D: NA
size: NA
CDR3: CATKSREGNIQYF
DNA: TGTGCCACCAAGAGCAGGGAAGGAAACATTCAGTACTTC

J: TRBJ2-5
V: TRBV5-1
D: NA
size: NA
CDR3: CASSEASQETQYF
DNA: TGCGCCAGCAGTGAAGCATCTCAAGAGACCCAGTACTTC

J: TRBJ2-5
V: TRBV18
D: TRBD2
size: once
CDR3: CASSGPGGGETQYF
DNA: TGTGCCAGCTCCGGACCGGGAGGAGGAGAGACCCAGTACTTC

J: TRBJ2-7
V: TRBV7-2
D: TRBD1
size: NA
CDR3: CASSLSGQGNEQYF
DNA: TGTGCCAGCAGCCTTTCGGGACAGGGTAACGAGCAGTACTTC

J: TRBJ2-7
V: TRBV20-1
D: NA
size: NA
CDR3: CSAGTGYEQYF
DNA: TGCAGTGCTGGAACAGGGTACGAGCAGTACTTC

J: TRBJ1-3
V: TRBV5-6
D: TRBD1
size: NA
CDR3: CASSSGGLAGNTIYF
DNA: TGTGCCAGCAGCTCAGGGGGTTTGGCTGGAAACACCATATATTTT

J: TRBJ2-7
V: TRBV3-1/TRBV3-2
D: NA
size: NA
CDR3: CASSPSGTRFSYEQYF
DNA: TGTGCCAGCAGCCCAAGCGGGACACGATTCTCCTACGAGCAGTACTTC

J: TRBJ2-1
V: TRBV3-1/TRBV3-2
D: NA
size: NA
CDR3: CASSPAGSSYNEQFF
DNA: TGTGCCAGCAGCCCCGCAGGGTCCTCCTACAATGAGCAGTTCTTC

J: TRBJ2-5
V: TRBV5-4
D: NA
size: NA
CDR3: CASREGGGQETQYF
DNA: TGTGCCAGCAGGGAAGGGGGGGGGCAAGAGACCCAGTACTTC

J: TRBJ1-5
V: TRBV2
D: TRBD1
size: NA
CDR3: CATMGTDQPQHF
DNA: TGTGCCACCATGGGGACAGATCAGCCCCAGCATTTT